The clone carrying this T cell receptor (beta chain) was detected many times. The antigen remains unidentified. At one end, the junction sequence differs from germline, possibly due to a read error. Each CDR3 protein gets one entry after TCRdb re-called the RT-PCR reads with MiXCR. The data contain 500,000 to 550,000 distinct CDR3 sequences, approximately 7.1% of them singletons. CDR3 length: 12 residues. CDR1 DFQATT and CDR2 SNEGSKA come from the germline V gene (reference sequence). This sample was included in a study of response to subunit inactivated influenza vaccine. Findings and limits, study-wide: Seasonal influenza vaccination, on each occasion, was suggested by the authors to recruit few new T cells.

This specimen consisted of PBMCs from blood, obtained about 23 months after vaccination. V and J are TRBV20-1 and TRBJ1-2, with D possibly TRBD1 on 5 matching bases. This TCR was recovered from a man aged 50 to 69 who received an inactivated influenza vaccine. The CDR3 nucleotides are TGCAGTGCTGGACTCGGGGCCGCCAGGGTTTACTTC. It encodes CSAGLGAARVYF.